This T cell receptor (beta chain) was observed in a study of T cell changes during pregnancy in multiple sclerosis. From germline, CDR1 is MDHEN and CDR2 SYDVKM. Trimming took 3 bases from V and 5 from J, leaving 17 bases between them. The CDR3 is 16 amino acids. The data were produced by immunoSEQ multiplex PCR, yet TCRdb's version contains in-frame clones alone and is incomplete. The data contain 55,000 to 70,000 clones, 80% to 95% of them singletons. The sequencing here drew on CD4+ T cells from peripheral blood mononuclear cells, taken after pregnancy. The TCR originated in a female donor with multiple sclerosis, enrolled in a pregnancy study. V and J are TRBV28 and TRBJ2-1; possibly TRBD1 for D (5 bases). Written as DNA, the CDR3 is TGTGCCAGCAGTTTTGAAACAGGCCGCTACCACAATGAGCAGTTCTTC. This gives the protein CASSFETGRYHNEQFF.